This T cell receptor beta chain appears in the sequencing data of a study of cytomegalovirus exposure and HLA in healthy donors. In the PCR, 60 Vbeta and 13 Jbeta primers were used. This table comes from immunoSEQ multiplex PCR, and its TCRdb copy is limited to in-frame clones, with some not included. The table has approximately 140,000 clones, 75% to 80% seen once. CDR3 length: 15 amino acids. Germline values: CDR1 WSHSY, CDR2 SAAADI. Trimming shortened V by 4 bases and J by 2 bases, and 9 bases separated the two germline ends. The rearrangement links TRBV10-2 to TRBJ2-6; tentatively, D is TRBD2 (6 bases). Source material: PBMCs. The TCR originated in a woman aged 60-75 years in good health and CMV-seronegative. The CDR3 nucleotides read TGCGCCAGCAGTGGTACGGGGGCTGGGGCCAACGTCCTGACTTTC. It yields the protein CASSGTGAGANVLTF.